This T cell receptor (beta chain) comes out of a study of shared clonotypes between healthy human individuals. It was across several immunoSEQ plates that each subset's genomic DNA was evenly split. In the original workflow: From ImmunoSEQ came sequences covering only the junction and carrying no quality scores, so filtering differed. Clones were sequenced by immunoSEQ multiplex PCR, and TCRdb holds only the in-frame ones, with some missing. V and J calls and clone size are those listed in that table; D and trimming were worked out from the DNA. The sample holds some 1.4 million clones; roughly 96% are singletons and the top ten take about 1%. V dropped 5 bases and J dropped 5; count of bases not matched to a gene: 14. CDR1 and CDR2 from the germline V gene are LNHDA and SQIVND (reference sequence). This CDR3 spans 19 amino acids. Overall study results and limits: Rarefaction showed sorted-subset sequencing was incomplete despite large depth.

Subsets obtained from CD4+ cells comprised CD45RA+ naive and CD45RA-negative memory cells. Remarks on this clone: Antigen: not known.

The chain is built from TRBV19 and TRBJ2-2, with 13 bases matching TRBD2. This receptor was identified in a man aged 25-45 years in good health. Sequenced material: naive CD4+ T cells sorted from blood. Subset defined: CD45RA+ positively selected. The CDR3 DNA reads as TGTGCCAGTAGTCCAAGCAGACTAGCGGGAGGTTCGAGGACCGGGGAGCTGTTTTTT. It yields the protein CASSPSRLAGGSRTGELFF. Using reference TRBV19 and TRBJ2-2 for the parts outside the CDR3, the full variable domain is DGGITQSPKYLFRKEGQNVTLSCEQNLNHDAMYWYRQDPGQGLRLIYYSQIVNDFQKGDIAEGYSVSREKKESFPLTVTSAQKNPTAFYLCASSPSRLAGGSRTGELFFGEGSRLTVL.